This passage covers 8 T cell receptor beta chains from one sample sequenced in a study of a mutant IDH1 vaccine in newly diagnosed glioma. Produced via immunoSEQ multiplex PCR; TCRdb's table is partial and in-frame only. The sample includes 60,000 to 70,000 clones, roughly four fifths seen only once; the top ten take 3.5% to 4%. Their antigens are not known. Described time point: week 47, end of study. Every vaccine dose comprised 300 ug of mutant IDH1 20-mer peptide plus topical imiquimod. The input for sequencing was PBMCs, taken from a glioma patient whose treatment included an IDH1 peptide vaccine. The receptors originated from a young man with glioma.

The V gene is TRBV27, the J gene TRBJ1-5; 8 bases agree with TRBD1. Germline CDR1 reads MNHEY; CDR2 reads SMNVEV (reference sequence). The CDR3 is 15 residues long. V trimming: 3 bases; J trimming: 0 bases; junction bases outside the gene matches: 1. The CDR3 loop is CASSLTGVSNQPQHF. The CDR3 bases are TGTGCCAGCAGTTTGACAGGGGTTAGCAATCAGCCCCAGCATTTT.

This clone came up once. The chain carries TRBV18 and TRBJ2-7, with 7 bases fitting TRBD1. The CDR3 is 15 residues long. The germline gives CDR1 KGHSH, CDR2 LQKENI. V was pared by 3 bases and J by 2 bases, with 7 bases of the junction left unmatched. The CDR3 reads CASSPTGSLPYEQYF. CDR3 coding DNA: TGTGCCAGCTCACCGACAGGGAGCCTTCCCTACGAGCAGTACTTC.

This chain joins TRBV30 and TRBJ1-3; the D gene is possibly TRBD1 (5 bases). Looked up from germline, CDR1 is GTSNPN and CDR2 is SVGIG (reference sequence). The germline V and J ends were trimmed by 5 bases and 2 bases, with 10 bases remaining between them. The CDR3 is 13 amino acids. For the CDR3, the DNA is TGTGCCTGGGGTTTGGGGGCTGGAAACACCATATATTTT. Amino acids: CAWGLGAGNTIYF.

This chain uses TRBV28 with TRBJ1-5; D is unclear. CDR3 length: 14 amino acids. CDR1 is MDHEN and CDR2 is SYDVKM in the germline V gene. V was trimmed by 6 bases and J by 1 base, leaving 10 bases between them. CDR3 coding DNA: TGTGCCAGCAGCCCTTTTGGGAGCAATCAGCCCCAGCATTTT. It is translated as CASSPFGSNQPQHF.

This clone was observed a handful of times. The V gene is TRBV6-5, the J gene TRBJ2-2; D gene uncertain. Germline V CDR1 and CDR2: MNHEY, SVGAGI. The CDR3 has 12 amino acids. V was cut by 10 bases and J by 4 bases, with 10 bases left in between. CDR3: CATAYSTGELFF. CDR3 DNA: TGTGCCACCGCATACAGCACCGGGGAGCTGTTTTTT.

V and J are TRBV7-9 and TRBJ1-6; D is uncertain. Trimming removed 2 bases from V and 5 bases from J, with 1 base in between. CDR3 length equals 12 residues. Per germline, CDR1 SEHNR and CDR2 FQNEAQ (reference sequence). The DNA of the CDR3 is TGTGCCAGCAGCTTACATAATTCACCCCTCCACTTT. It translates to CASSLHNSPLHF. The variable domain in full, completed from reference TRBV7-9 and TRBJ1-6, reads DTGVSQNPRHKITKRGQNVTFRCDPISEHNRLYWYRQTLGQGPEFLTYFQNEAQLEKSRLLSDRFSAERPKGSFSTLEIQRTEQGDSAMYLCASSLHNSPLHFGNGTRLTVT.

The chain is built from TRBV5-4 and TRBJ2-7; 11 nucleotides agree with TRBD1. Germline V gene data show CDR1 as SGHNT and CDR2 as YYREEE (reference sequence). This CDR3 has 14 amino acids. With 3 bases clipped from V and 4 bases from J, the junction kept 3 bases outside the gene matches. The CDR3 region is CASSSDRGLYEQYF. In DNA form, the CDR3 reads TGTGCCAGCAGCTCGGACAGGGGGCTTTACGAGCAGTACTTC.

This clone is deemed large. CDR3 DNA: TGTGCCAGCAGTGACGGGGATAATTCACCCCTCCACTTT. This translates into CASSDGDNSPLHF. This rearrangement joins TRBV6-4 to TRBJ1-6, with no clear D. The CDR3 has 13 residues. Trimming left V 2 bases short and J 5 bases short, with 4 bases between. Germline loops: CDR1 MRHNA, CDR2 SNTAGT.